The source of this T cell receptor beta chain is a study of cytomegalovirus exposure and HLA in healthy donors. Primers included in the PCR were 60 Vbeta and 13 Jbeta primers. Sequencing used immunoSEQ multiplex PCR; TCRdb keeps in-frame clones, though not all of them. The data hold approximately 190,000 clones, with about 13% observed a single time. CDR3 length equals 12 residues. Germline CDR1 SQVTM, CDR2 ANQGSEA. The junction had 6 bases not matched to a gene; V was cut back by 6 bases and J by 5 bases. The chain links TRBV29-1 to TRBJ1-1, with 7 bases lining up with TRBD1. This TCR derives from a man aged 45-65 years in good health and CMV-seropositive. The specimen was PBMCs. The CDR3 nucleotides are TGCAGCGTCGGGACACAGGGGACTGAAGCTTTCTTT. This encodes CSVGTQGTEAFF.